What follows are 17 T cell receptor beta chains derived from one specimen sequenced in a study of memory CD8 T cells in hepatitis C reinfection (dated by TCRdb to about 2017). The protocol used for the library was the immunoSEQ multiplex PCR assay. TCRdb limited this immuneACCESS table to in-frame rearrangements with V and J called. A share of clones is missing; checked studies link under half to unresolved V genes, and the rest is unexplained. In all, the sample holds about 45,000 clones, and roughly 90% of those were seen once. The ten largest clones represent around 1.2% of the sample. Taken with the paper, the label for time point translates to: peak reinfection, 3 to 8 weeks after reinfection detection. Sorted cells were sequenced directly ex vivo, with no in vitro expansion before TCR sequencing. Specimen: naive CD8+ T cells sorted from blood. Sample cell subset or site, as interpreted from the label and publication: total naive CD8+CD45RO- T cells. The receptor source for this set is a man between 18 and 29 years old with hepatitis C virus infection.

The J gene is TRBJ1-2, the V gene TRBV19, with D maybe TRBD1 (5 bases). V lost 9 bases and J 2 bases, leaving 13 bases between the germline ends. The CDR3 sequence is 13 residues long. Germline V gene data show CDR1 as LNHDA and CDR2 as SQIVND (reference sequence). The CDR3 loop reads CASAPTVNYGYTF. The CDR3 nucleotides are TGTGCCAGCGCCCCGACAGTAAACTATGGCTACACCTTC.

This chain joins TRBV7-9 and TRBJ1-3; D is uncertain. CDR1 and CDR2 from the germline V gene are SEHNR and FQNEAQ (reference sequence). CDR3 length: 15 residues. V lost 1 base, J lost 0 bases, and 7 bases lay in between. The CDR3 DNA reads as TGTGCCAGCAGCTTAGACGGTAGCTCTGGAAACACCATATATTTT. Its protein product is CASSLDGSSGNTIYF. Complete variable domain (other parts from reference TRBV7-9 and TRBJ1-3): DTGVSQNPRHKITKRGQNVTFRCDPISEHNRLYWYRQTLGQGPEFLTYFQNEAQLEKSRLLSDRFSAERPKGSFSTLEIQRTEQGDSAMYLCASSLDGSSGNTIYFGEGSWLTVV.

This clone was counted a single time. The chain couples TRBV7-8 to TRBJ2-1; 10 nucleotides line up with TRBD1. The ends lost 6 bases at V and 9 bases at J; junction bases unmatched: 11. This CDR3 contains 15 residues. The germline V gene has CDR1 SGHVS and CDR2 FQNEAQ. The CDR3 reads CASSRLRDRGTEQFF. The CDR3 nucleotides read TGTGCCAGCAGTCGTCTCCGGGACAGGGGTACTGAGCAGTTCTTC.

The DNA for the CDR3 is TGTGCCAGCAGCTCCACACAGGGGTTCGGAAACACCATATATTTT. As protein: CASSSTQGFGNTIYF. The rearrangement uses TRBV7-6 and TRBJ1-3; TRBD1 matches at 7 bases. Trimming at V came to 4 bases and at J to 4 bases, leaving 7 bases not matched to a gene. The CDR3 contains 15 residues. The germline gives CDR1 SGHVS, CDR2 FNYEAQ.

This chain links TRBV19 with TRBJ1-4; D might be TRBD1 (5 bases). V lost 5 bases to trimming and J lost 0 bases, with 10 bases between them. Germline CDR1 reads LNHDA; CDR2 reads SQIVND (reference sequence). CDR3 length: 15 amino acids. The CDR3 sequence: CASSPGTATNEKLFF. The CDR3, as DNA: TGTGCCAGTAGTCCGGGGACTGCAACTAATGAAAAACTGTTTTTT.

The CDR3 is CASSPGQENSPLHF. DNA for the CDR3: TGTGCCAGCAGTCCGGGACAGGAGAATTCACCCCTCCACTTT. The V gene is TRBV27, the J gene TRBJ1-6; 8 nucleotides align to TRBD1. The CDR3 contains 14 residues. The germline CDR1 and CDR2 sequences are MNHEY and SMNVEV (reference sequence). Trimming at V came to 5 bases and at J to 7 bases, leaving 4 bases not matched to a gene.

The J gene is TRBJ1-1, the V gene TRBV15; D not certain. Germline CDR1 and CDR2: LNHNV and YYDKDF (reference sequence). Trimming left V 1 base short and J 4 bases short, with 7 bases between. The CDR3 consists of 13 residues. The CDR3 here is CATSRAPGTEAFF. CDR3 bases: TGTGCCACCAGCAGAGCCCCGGGCACTGAAGCTTTCTTT.

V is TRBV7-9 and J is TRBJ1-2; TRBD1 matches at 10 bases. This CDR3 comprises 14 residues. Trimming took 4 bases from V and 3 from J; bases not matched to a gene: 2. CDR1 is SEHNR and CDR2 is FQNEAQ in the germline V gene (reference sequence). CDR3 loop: CASSSTGGDYGYTF. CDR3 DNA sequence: TGTGCCAGCAGCTCGACAGGGGGCGACTATGGCTACACCTTC.

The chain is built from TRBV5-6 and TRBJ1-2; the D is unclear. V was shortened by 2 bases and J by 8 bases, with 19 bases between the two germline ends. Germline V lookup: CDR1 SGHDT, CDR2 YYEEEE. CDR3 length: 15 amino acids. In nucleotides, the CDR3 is TGTGCCAGCAGCTTATCGAACGATCAGGCTGAGGGCTACACCTTC. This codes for CASSLSNDQAEGYTF.

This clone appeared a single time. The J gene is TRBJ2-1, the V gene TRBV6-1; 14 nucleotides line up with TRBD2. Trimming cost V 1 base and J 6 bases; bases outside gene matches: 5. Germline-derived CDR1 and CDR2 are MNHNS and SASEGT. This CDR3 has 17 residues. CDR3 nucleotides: TGTGCCAGCAGTGAAGGTCCGGGACTAGCGGGAGTCAATGAGCAGTTCTTC. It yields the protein CASSEGPGLAGVNEQFF.

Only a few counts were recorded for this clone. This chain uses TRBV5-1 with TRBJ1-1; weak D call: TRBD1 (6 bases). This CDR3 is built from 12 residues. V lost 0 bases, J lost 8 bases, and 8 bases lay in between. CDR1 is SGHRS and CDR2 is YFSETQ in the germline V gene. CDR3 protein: CASSLEGQEAFF. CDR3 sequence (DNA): TGCGCCAGCAGCTTGGAAGGACAGGAAGCTTTCTTT.

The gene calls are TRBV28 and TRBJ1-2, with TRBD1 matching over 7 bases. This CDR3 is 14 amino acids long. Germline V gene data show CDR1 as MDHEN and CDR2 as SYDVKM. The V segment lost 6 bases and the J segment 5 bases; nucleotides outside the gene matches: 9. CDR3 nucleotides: TGTGCCAGCAGAGCCCTGGGACAGAATTATGGCTACACCTTC. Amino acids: CASRALGQNYGYTF.

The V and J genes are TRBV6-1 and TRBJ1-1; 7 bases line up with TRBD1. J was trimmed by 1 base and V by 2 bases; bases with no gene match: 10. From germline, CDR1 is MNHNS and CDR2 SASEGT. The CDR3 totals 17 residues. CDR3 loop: CASSEIGTGEANTEAFF. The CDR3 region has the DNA TGTGCCAGCAGTGAAATAGGAACAGGGGAGGCGAACACTGAAGCTTTCTTT.

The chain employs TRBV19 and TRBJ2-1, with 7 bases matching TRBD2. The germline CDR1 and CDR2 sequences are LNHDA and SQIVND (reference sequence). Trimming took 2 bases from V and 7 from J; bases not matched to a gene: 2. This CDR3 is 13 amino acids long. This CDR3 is CASSILGGNEQFF. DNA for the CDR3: TGTGCCAGTAGTATACTGGGAGGGAATGAGCAGTTCTTC. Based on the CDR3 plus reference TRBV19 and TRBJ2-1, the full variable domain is DGGITQSPKYLFRKEGQNVTLSCEQNLNHDAMYWYRQDPGQGLRLIYYSQIVNDFQKGDIAEGYSVSREKKESFPLTVTSAQKNPTAFYLCASSILGGNEQFFGPGTRLTVL.

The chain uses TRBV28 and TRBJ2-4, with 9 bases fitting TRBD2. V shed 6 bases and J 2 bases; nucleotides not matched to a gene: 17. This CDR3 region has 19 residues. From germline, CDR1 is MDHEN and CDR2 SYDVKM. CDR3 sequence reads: CASSHRDIRAGGSKNIQYF. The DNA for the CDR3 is TGTGCCAGCAGCCACCGGGACATAAGAGCGGGAGGTTCCAAAAACATTCAGTACTTC.

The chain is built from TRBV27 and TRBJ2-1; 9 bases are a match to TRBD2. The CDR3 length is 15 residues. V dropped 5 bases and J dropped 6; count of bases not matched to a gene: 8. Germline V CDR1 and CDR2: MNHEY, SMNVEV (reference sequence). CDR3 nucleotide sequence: TGTGCCAGCAGTCTCCATGGCGGGGGGGGCAATGAGCAGTTCTTC. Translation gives CASSLHGGGGNEQFF.

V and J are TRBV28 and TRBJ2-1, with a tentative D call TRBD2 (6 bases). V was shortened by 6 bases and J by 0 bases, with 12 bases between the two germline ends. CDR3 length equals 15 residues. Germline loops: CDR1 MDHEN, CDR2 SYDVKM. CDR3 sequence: CASSISGSSYNEQFF. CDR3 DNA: TGTGCCAGCAGCATTAGCGGAAGCTCCTACAATGAGCAGTTCTTC. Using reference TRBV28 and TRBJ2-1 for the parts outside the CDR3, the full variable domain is DVKVTQSSRYLVKRTGEKVFLECVQDMDHENMFWYRQDPGLGLRLIYFSYDVKMKEKGDIPEGYSVSREKKERFSLILESASTNQTSMYLCASSISGSSYNEQFFGPGTRLTVL.